The subject of this entry is one TCR beta chain. The antigen remains unidentified. This record comes from a study of hypomethylating agent response in myelodysplastic syndrome. As for the study in general: Patients received azacitidine (about 70% of the 11) or decitabine (3 of 11). Mean age was 72.2 +/- 6.3 years; diploid cytogenetics predominated. Regarding the study as a whole: Lack of age-matching between healthy donors and MDS patients could bias comparison.

CDR1 is MNHNY, CDR2 SVGAGI, per germline (reference sequence). The CDR3 covers 16 residues. V was cut by 0 bases and J by 0 bases, with 8 bases left in between. Each sample had about 420 ng DNA, as two 200 ng replicates, at survey resolution. Assay used: immunoSEQ multiplex PCR; TCRdb lists only in-frame clones, some missing. The profile shows 4,500 to 5,500 clones, nearly 85% of them singletons. The clonotype comes from a human donor with myelodysplastic syndrome. The sequencing here drew on bone marrow, taken before or after starting hypomethylating agent treatment for myelodysplastic syndrome (not recorded which). The rearrangement joins TRBV6-6 to TRBJ2-2; no definite D call. The CDR3 is CASSYSRQSNTGELFF. In nucleotides, the CDR3 is TGTGCCAGCAGTTACTCTCGGCAGTCGAACACCGGGGAGCTGTTTTTT.